A single sample gave rise to the 2 T cell receptor beta chains below, sequenced in a study of T cells in Graves' hyperthyroidism and ophthalmopathy. The source material, RNA transcripts, was used to amplify TCR beta CDR3 regions. Using the HTBI primer set, a first-round RT-PCR was run on the TCR CDR3. TCRdb independently ran MiXCR on the multiplex PCR reads; one entry per CDR3 protein. The table records more than 550,000 distinct CDR3 sequences, roughly 17% of them present only once. Sequencing was done on a sample of blood. The receptor set was obtained from a man between 50 and 59 years old with Graves' hyperthyroidism.

This clonotype was counted ten times or more. The chain joins TRBV20-1 to TRBJ1-6; TRBD1 matches 7 bases. Germline V gene sequence: CDR1 DFQATT, CDR2 SNEGSKA (reference sequence). V trimming: 4 bases; J trimming: 12 bases; junction bases outside the gene matches: 18. The CDR3 sequence is 16 residues long. The CDR3 DNA is TGCAGTGCTAAGGCGGCCTCTGAGACAGGGTCTCAACCCCTCCACTTT. Residues: CSAKAASETGSQPLHF.

Details on this clonotype: A clone one base away is much larger, so this may be a read error. The gene calls are TRBV20-1 and TRBJ2-2; 10 positions agree with TRBD2. The germline V gene encodes CDR1 DFQATT and CDR2 SNEGSKA (reference sequence). The CDR3 totals 15 residues. V gave up 6 bases and J gave up 7 bases; unmatched junction bases: 11. The CDR3 DNA is TGCAGTGCCGAGCTAGCGGGAGAGCCGAACGGGGAGCTGTTTTTT. Encoded protein: CSAELAGEPNGELFF.